The rows below give T cell receptor beta chains drawn from one sample of a study of blood T cell repertoires in COVID-19. This table comes from immunoSEQ multiplex PCR, and its TCRdb copy is limited to in-frame clones, with some not included. This table holds around 190,000 clones, approximately 91% found once. Sequenced sample: peripheral blood. The receptor source for this set is a man aged 50-60 years with COVID-19, enrolled during active disease. The CDR3 runs from the conserved cysteine through the conserved F or W. D genes are given only for firm matches. A clone size is listed for some rows: how often the clone was seen (once, few, many), or a class if it is expanded.

V	D	size	J	DNA	CDR3
TRBV5-4	TRBD1	.	TRBJ2-2	TGTGCCAGCAGCTACGGGACAGAGAACACCGGGGAGCTGTTTTTT	CASSYGTENTGELFF
TRBV5-6	.	.	TRBJ1-1	TGTGCCAGCAGCTTGGCCAGGGCGGTAAACACTGAAGCTTTCTTT	CASSLARAVNTEAFF
TRBV5-1	TRBD1	.	TRBJ2-7	TGCGCCAGCAGCCCGGGACAGGAACTGAGAGAGCAGTACTTC	CASSPGQELREQYF
TRBV4-2	.	.	TRBJ1-3	TGTGCCAGCAGCCAAGTGGAAGGGGGTGATGGAAACACCATATATTTT	CASSQVEGGDGNTIYF
TRBV4-2	.	.	TRBJ2-3	TGTGCCAGCAGCCAAGAATGGAGTTCTTCCACAGATACGCAGTATTTT	CASSQEWSSSTDTQYF
TRBV23-1	.	.	TRBJ2-4	TGCGCCAGCAGTGGGTTACAGGGCGCCCTTTTAGCCAAAAACATTCAGTACTTC	CASSGLQGALLAKNIQYF
TRBV19	.	.	TRBJ1-4	TGTGCCAGTAGTATTTTAGGGGGATCCGAAAAACTGTTTTTT	CASSILGGSEKLFF
TRBV28	.	.	TRBJ1-2	TGTGCCAGCAGTTTAACAGGGCCCTATGGCTACACCTTC	CASSLTGPYGYTF
TRBV5-8	.	.	TRBJ2-3	TGTGCCAGCAGAGAGGAGTACGCAGATACGCAGTATTTT	CASREEYADTQYF
TRBV3-1/TRBV3-2	TRBD2	.	TRBJ2-5	TGTGCCAGCAGCCAAGGCGGGGGGGGAGTATACCAAGAGACCCAGTACTTC	CASSQGGGGVYQETQYF
TRBV6-5	.	.	TRBJ1-1	TGTGCCAGCACACCTCCCGGGAACACTGAAGCTTTCTTT	CASTPPGNTEAFF
TRBV7-8	TRBD1	.	TRBJ2-5	TGTGCCAGCAGCCAAGGACAGGGGGCACAAGAGACCCAGTACTTC	CASSQGQGAQETQYF
TRBV5-4	TRBD1	.	TRBJ2-7	TGTGCCAGCAGCCCCGGACAGGGTCCGTACGAGCAGTACTTC	CASSPGQGPYEQYF
TRBV29-1	TRBD2	.	TRBJ2-3	TGCAGCGGGACTAGCGGTAGCACAGATACGCAGTATTTT	CSGTSGSTDTQYF
TRBV10-3	TRBD1	once	TRBJ1-5	TGTGCCATCAGTACAGGGGGCGGCAATCAGCCCCAGCATTTT	CAISTGGGNQPQHF
TRBV5-4	.	.	TRBJ1-2	TGTGCCAGCAGTTTAGGCATACAGGGTATACGGAGGAGCTATGGCTACACCTTC	CASSLGIQGIRRSYGYTF
TRBV27	.	.	TRBJ2-1	TGTGCCAGCACCCTGACAAACATCAATGAGCAGTTCTTC	CASTLTNINEQFF